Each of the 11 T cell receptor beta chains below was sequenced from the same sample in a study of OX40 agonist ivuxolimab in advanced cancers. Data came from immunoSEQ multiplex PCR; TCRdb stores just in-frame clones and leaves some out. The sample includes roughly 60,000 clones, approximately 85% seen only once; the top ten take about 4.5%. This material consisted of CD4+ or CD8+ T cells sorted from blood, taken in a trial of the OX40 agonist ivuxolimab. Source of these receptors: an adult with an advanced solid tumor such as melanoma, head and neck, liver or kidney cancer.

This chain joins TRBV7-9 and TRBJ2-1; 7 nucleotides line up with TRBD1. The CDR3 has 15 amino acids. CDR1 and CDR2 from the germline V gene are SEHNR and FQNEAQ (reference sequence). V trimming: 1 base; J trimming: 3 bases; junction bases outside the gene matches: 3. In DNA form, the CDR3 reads TGTGCCAGCAGCTTAGGACAGGGTGACTACAATGAGCAGTTCTTC. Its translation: CASSLGQGDYNEQFF.

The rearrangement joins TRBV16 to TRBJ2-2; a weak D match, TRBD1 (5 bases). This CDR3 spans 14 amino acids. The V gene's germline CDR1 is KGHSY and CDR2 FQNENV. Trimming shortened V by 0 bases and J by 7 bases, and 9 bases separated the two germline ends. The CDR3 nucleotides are TGTGCCAGCAGCCAATCCCAGGGAAGCGGGGAGCTGTTTTTT. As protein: CASSQSQGSGELFF.

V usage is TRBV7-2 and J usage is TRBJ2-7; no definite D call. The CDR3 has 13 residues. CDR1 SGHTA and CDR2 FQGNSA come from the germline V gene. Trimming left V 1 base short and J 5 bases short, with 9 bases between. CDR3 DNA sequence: TGTGCCAGCAGCTTAGATAACGGCCACGAGCAGTACTTC. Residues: CASSLDNGHEQYF.

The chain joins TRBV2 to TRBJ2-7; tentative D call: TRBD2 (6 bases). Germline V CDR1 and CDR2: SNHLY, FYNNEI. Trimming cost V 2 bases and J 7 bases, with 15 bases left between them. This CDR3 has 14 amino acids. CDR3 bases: TGTGCCAGCAGTGAATCGGGGGTAGTGGGAGAGCAGTACTTC. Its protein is CASSESGVVGEQYF.

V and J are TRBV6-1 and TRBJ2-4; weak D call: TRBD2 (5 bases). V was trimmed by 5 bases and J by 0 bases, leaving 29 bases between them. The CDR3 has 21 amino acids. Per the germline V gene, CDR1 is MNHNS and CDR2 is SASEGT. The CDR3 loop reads CASSQDPRLAGPHLAKNIQYF. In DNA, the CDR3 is TGTGCCAGCAGTCAAGACCCTCGACTCGCGGGCCCCCATTTAGCCAAAAACATTCAGTACTTC.

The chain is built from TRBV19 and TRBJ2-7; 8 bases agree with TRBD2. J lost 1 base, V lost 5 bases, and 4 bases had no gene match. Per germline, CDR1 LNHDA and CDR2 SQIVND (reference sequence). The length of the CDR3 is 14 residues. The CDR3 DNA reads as TGTGCCAGTAGTTCGGGACTAGAATCCTACGAGCAGTACTTC. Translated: CASSSGLESYEQYF.

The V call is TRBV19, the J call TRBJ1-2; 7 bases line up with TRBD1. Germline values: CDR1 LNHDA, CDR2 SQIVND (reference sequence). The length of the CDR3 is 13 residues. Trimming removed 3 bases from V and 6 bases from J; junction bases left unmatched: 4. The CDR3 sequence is CASSMEGAHGYTF. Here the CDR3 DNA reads TGTGCCAGTAGTATGGAGGGGGCGCATGGCTACACCTTC.

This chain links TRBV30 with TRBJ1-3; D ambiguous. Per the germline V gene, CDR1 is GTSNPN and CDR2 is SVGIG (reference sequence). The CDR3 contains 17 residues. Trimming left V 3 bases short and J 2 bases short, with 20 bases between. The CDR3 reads CAWRGVTSGKAGNTIYF. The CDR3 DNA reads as TGTGCCTGGAGAGGAGTGACCTCGGGGAAAGCTGGAAACACCATATATTTT.

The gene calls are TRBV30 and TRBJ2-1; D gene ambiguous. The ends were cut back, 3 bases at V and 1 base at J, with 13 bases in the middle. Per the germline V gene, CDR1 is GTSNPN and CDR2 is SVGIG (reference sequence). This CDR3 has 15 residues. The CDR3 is CAWRAPWRSYNEQFF. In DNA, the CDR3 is TGTGCCTGGAGGGCTCCCTGGCGGTCCTACAATGAGCAGTTCTTC.

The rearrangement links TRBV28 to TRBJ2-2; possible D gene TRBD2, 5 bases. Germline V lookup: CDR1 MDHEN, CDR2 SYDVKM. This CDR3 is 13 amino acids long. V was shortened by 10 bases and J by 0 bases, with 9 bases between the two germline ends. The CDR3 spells CATGESNTGELFF. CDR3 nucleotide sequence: TGTGCCACCGGGGAGTCGAACACCGGGGAGCTGTTTTTT.

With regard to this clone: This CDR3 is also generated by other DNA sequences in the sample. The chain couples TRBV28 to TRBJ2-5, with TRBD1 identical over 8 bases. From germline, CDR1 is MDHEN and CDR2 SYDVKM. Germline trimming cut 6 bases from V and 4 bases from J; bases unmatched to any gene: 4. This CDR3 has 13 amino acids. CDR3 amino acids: CASSPGGRETQYF. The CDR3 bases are TGTGCCAGCAGCCCAGGGGGCCGAGAGACCCAGTACTTC.